One T cell receptor (beta chain) is described in this entry. Its antigen is unidentified. This sample is part of a study of blood T cells in healthy people across ages. The study, taken as a whole, reports: There was no known CMV status for donors, so expanded clonotype changes were possibly confounded.

A second PCR, run for roughly 7 to 11 cycles, used a sample-barcoded 5' primer plus a J-beta primer mix. TCRdb re-analysed the 5' RACE reads in MiXCR, keeping a single row per CDR3 protein. The repertoire consists of 750,000 to 950,000 distinct CDR3 sequences, with about 53% occurring once and the leading ten covering roughly 40%. With 1 base removed from V and 11 bases from J, the gap between germline ends came to 11 bases. The germline V gene has CDR1 MGHDK and CDR2 SYGVNS. CDR3 length: 12 amino acids. Material for sequencing was blood. This sequence was found in a man older than 75 in good health. The gene calls are TRBV25-1 and TRBJ2-5; D not certain. The CDR3 coding sequence is TGTGCCAGCAGTGAATCCTACAATGAGCAGTACTTC. Its protein product is CASSESYNEQYF.